One sample yielded the 19 T cell receptor beta chains listed below, sequenced in a study of breast tumors, draining lymph nodes, adjacent tissues. In TCRdb, the multiplex PCR reads were re-called with MiXCR into one record per CDR3 protein. The sample consists of about 32,000 distinct CDR3 sequences, 35% to 40% of them appearing once. Source material: breast tumor tissue. These receptors originate from a female donor with breast cancer. Some clones in this sample may be carry-over from other donors' samples.

The table lists this clonotype with a few counts. The chain employs TRBV28 and TRBJ2-5; tentative D call: TRBD1 (6 bases). The CDR3 length is 13 residues. Looked up from germline, CDR1 is MDHEN and CDR2 is SYDVKM. Trimming stripped 7 bases from V and 2 bases from J, with 11 bases between. The CDR3 reads CASNTGQQETQYF. CDR3 bases: TGTGCCAGCAACACGGGACAACAAGAGACCCAGTACTTC.

This clonotype was detected many times. J is TRBJ2-6 and V is TRBV20-1; 9 bases line up with TRBD2. Germline values: CDR1 DFQATT, CDR2 SNEGSKA (reference sequence). The V segment lost 0 bases and the J segment 0 bases; nucleotides outside the gene matches: 6. The CDR3 extends over 18 amino acids. This CDR3 is CSARESGRPSSGANVLTF. CDR3 nucleotides: TGCAGTGCTAGAGAGAGCGGGAGGCCCAGCTCTGGGGCCAACGTCCTGACTTTC.

The J gene is TRBJ2-3, the V gene TRBV11-3; 12 positions agree with TRBD2. Germline CDR1 reads SGHNT; CDR2 reads YENEEA. The trim removed 5 bases at V and 7 bases at J, leaving 1 base unmatched. The CDR3 contains 13 residues. This CDR3 reads CASSGTSGYTQYF. In DNA form, the CDR3 reads TGTGCCAGCAGCGGGACTAGCGGGTATACGCAGTATTTT.

This clonotype was counted ten times or more. This CDR3 reads CASSESGGPLAKNIQYF. CDR3 DNA sequence: TGTGCCAGCAGTGAGTCGGGAGGCCCCTTAGCCAAAAACATTCAGTACTTC. The chain uses TRBV2 and TRBJ2-4; 7 bases agree with TRBD2. Germline CDR1 is SNHLY and CDR2 is FYNNEI. J gave up 0 bases and V 3 bases, and 8 bases lay outside the gene matches. The CDR3 length is 17 residues.

This clonotype occurred many times. V usage is TRBV4-2 and J usage is TRBJ2-1, with D possibly TRBD2 on 6 matching bases. Germline CDR1 reads LGHNA; CDR2 reads YNFKEQ. This CDR3 is built from 16 residues. V lost 0 bases and J lost 0, with 9 bases in between. CDR3 sequence (DNA): TGTGCCAGCAGCCAAGATGGGACTCTCTCCTACAATGAGCAGTTCTTC. Its protein product is CASSQDGTLSYNEQFF.

This chain joins TRBV6-1 and TRBJ2-2, with 7 bases fitting TRBD2. Trimming at V came to 4 bases and at J to 4 bases, leaving 12 bases not matched to a gene. The germline V gene encodes CDR1 MNHNS and CDR2 SASEGT. The CDR3 loop spans 17 amino acids. The CDR3 DNA follows: TGTGCCAGCAGTGCCCAACCTAGCGGACGGAGCACCGGGGAGCTGTTTTTT. Protein sequence: CASSAQPSGRSTGELFF.

This clonotype appeared many times. This chain links TRBV19 with TRBJ2-2, with 9 bases identical to TRBD2. CDR3 length equals 15 residues. Germline-derived CDR1 and CDR2 are LNHDA and SQIVND (reference sequence). V shed 10 bases, J shed 1 base, and the junction held 7 bases outside the gene matches. Here the CDR3 reads CATRTSAVNTGELFF. The DNA of the CDR3 is TGTGCCACCAGGACTAGCGCCGTGAACACCGGGGAGCTGTTTTTT. The whole variable domain, filled in from reference TRBV19 and TRBJ2-2, reads DGGITQSPKYLFRKEGQNVTLSCEQNLNHDAMYWYRQDPGQGLRLIYYSQIVNDFQKGDIAEGYSVSREKKESFPLTVTSAQKNPTAFYLCATRTSAVNTGELFFGEGSRLTVL.

The chain uses TRBV5-8 and TRBJ2-5; the match to TRBD1 covers 12 bases. Losses at the gene ends were 6 bases for V and 5 bases for J; bases not matched to a gene: 5. CDR1 is SGHTS and CDR2 is YDEGEE in the germline V gene. The CDR3 has 14 residues. The chain's CDR3 is CASKGQGARETQYF. The CDR3 DNA reads as TGTGCCAGCAAGGGACAGGGGGCGCGGGAGACCCAGTACTTC. The complete variable domain, with remaining parts taken from reference TRBV5-8 and TRBJ2-5, reads EAGVTQSPTHLIKTRGQQATLRCSPISGHTSVYWYQQALGLGLQFLLWYDEGEERNRGNFPPRFSGRQFPNYSSELNVNALELEDSALYLCASKGQGARETQYFGPGTRLLVL.

This clonotype was seen repeatedly, ten times or more. This chain connects TRBV6-5 to TRBJ2-7; TRBD1 agrees at 8 bases. The CDR3 is made up of 14 amino acids. Unmatched junction bases numbered 7, after V lost 3 bases and J lost 6 bases. Germline lookup yields CDR1 MNHEY and CDR2 SVGAGI. The CDR3 coding sequence is TGTGCCAGCAGTTATGACAGGGGAGATGGCGAGCAGTACTTC. This translates into CASSYDRGDGEQYF.

This clonotype was seen ten or more times. V is TRBV15 and J is TRBJ2-2; maybe TRBD2 (5 bases). The V end lost 1 base, the J end lost 6 bases, and 15 bases lay between the germline ends. The CDR3 covers 16 residues. Germline V gene sequence: CDR1 LNHNV, CDR2 YYDKDF (reference sequence). The CDR3 is CATSRVLTSGAGELFF. For the CDR3, the DNA is TGTGCCACCAGCAGAGTTCTGACTTCCGGGGCCGGGGAGCTGTTTTTT.

This clonotype was seen many times. The chain links TRBV3-1 to TRBJ2-2; TRBD1 agrees at 9 bases. Germline V CDR1 and CDR2: LGHDT, YNNKEL (reference sequence). This CDR3 is 15 amino acids long. V lost 6 bases to trimming and J lost 5 bases; unmatched junction nucleotides: 7. The CDR3 coding sequence is TGTGCCAGCAGACAGGGGGCGCGTGAGACCGGGGAGCTGTTTTTT. Its protein is CASRQGARETGELFF.

Concerning this clonotype itself: One end of the junction fails to match germline, which may point to a read error. The chain recombines TRBV20-1 with TRBJ2-5, with D perhaps matching TRBD2 (5 bases). Per the germline V gene, CDR1 is DFQATT and CDR2 is SNEGSKA (reference sequence). This CDR3 is 13 amino acids long. CDR3 sequence reads: CCARDLYGETQCF. CDR3 bases: TGCTGTGCTAGAGATCTATACGGGGAGACCCAGTGCTTC.

The chain couples TRBV28 to TRBJ1-3; D unclear. The CDR3 loop spans 15 amino acids. The V end lost 6 bases, the J end lost 0 bases, and 12 bases lay between the germline ends. Germline CDR1 reads MDHEN; CDR2 reads SYDVKM. The CDR3 coding sequence is TGTGCCAGCAGCTTGACTGCAGGCTCTGGAAACACCATATATTTT. Protein sequence: CASSLTAGSGNTIYF. The full variable domain, rest sourced from reference TRBV28 and TRBJ1-3, is DVKVTQSSRYLVKRTGEKVFLECVQDMDHENMFWYRQDPGLGLRLIYFSYDVKMKEKGDIPEGYSVSREKKERFSLILESASTNQTSMYLCASSLTAGSGNTIYFGEGSWLTVV.

This clonotype was counted at least ten times. For the CDR3, the DNA is TGTGCCAGTCGACGGGAAAGCGGGAGCACCGGGGAGCTGTTTTTT. Its translation is CASRRESGSTGELFF. The rearrangement links TRBV19 to TRBJ2-2; TRBD2 aligns across 8 bases. The CDR3 loop spans 15 amino acids. The V segment lost 8 bases and the J segment 4 bases; nucleotides outside the gene matches: 9. Germline loops: CDR1 LNHDA, CDR2 SQIVND (reference sequence).

The sample holds one count of this clonotype. The DNA of the CDR3 is TGTGCCAGCAGTGACACAGGATACAATGAGCAGTTCTTC. As protein: CASSDTGYNEQFF. The gene calls are TRBV6-1 and TRBJ2-1; tentative D call: TRBD1 (5 bases). CDR1 is MNHNS and CDR2 is SASEGT in the germline V gene. CDR3 length: 13 amino acids. The V gene lost 3 bases and the J gene lost 4 bases, with 7 bases spanning the gap.

This chain uses TRBV9 with TRBJ2-5; a possible D gene is TRBD1 (6 bases). Germline V gene sequence: CDR1 SGDLS, CDR2 YYNGEE. V lost 3 bases and J lost 5, with 17 bases in between. There are 15 residues in the CDR3. CDR3 in DNA: TGTGCCAGCAGCGCTGGGACAACCGGGCGGGAGACCCAGTACTTC. Residues: CASSAGTTGRETQYF.

This clonotype came up a few times. The chain recombines TRBV6-2 or TRBV6-3 with TRBJ2-5; 12 bases match TRBD2. Germline CDR1 and CDR2: MNHEY and SVGEGT. The V segment lost 4 bases and the J segment 5 bases; nucleotides outside the gene matches: 5. The CDR3 is 15 amino acids. The CDR3 spells CASSSTSGRSETQYF. In DNA, the CDR3 is TGTGCCAGCAGTTCAACTAGCGGGAGGTCGGAGACCCAGTACTTC.

V usage is TRBV6-1 and J usage is TRBJ2-3, with D perhaps TRBD1 (6 bases). The CDR3 runs 19 residues. Trimming cost V 7 bases and J 5 bases, with 31 bases left between them. Germline V CDR1 and CDR2: MNHNS, SASEGT. CDR3 amino acids: CASTNGQRTPGSWRDTQYF. CDR3 bases: TGTGCCAGCACCAATGGACAGAGAACACCGGGGAGCTGGCGAGATACGCAGTATTTT.

This clonotype was seen many times. The chain carries TRBV14 and TRBJ2-7, with 8 positions matching TRBD2. Germline-derived CDR1 and CDR2 are SGHDN and FVKESK. Unmatched junction bases numbered 12, after V lost 4 bases and J lost 4 bases. The CDR3 sequence is 16 residues long. This chain's CDR3 is CASSPTLSGSIYEQYF. The CDR3 nucleotides read TGTGCCAGCAGCCCGACATTGAGCGGGAGTATATACGAGCAGTACTTC.